These 30 T cell receptor beta chains were sequenced from one sample in a study of blood T cell repertoires in COVID-19. The table came from immunoSEQ multiplex PCR; TCRdb's copy has only in-frame clones and leaves some out. The data hold approximately 120,000 clones, with 85% to 90% observed a single time. Input material: peripheral blood. The receptors here all came from a woman aged 80 or over with COVID-19, enrolled during active disease.

A word on this clone: Compared with germline, one end of the junction differs, possibly owing to a read error. This chain joins TRBV7-2 and TRBJ2-1; 10 bases map to TRBD2. The CDR3 has 15 amino acids. The germline CDR1 and CDR2 sequences are SGHTA and FQGNSA. CDR3 DNA sequence: TGTGCCAGCAACTTAGCAGCGGGAGGGCCGGGCGAGCAGTTCTTC. Translating gives CASNLAAGGPGEQFF.

V and J are TRBV28 and TRBJ1-6; 7 bases are shared with TRBD1. The germline V gene encodes CDR1 MDHEN and CDR2 SYDVKM. CDR3 length equals 15 residues. V shed 6 bases, J shed 4 bases, and the junction held 6 bases outside the gene matches. The CDR3, as DNA: TGTGCCAGCAGGCCCGGGACAGCTTATAATTCACCCCTCCACTTT. Translated: CASRPGTAYNSPLHF.

The chain carries TRBV4-3 and TRBJ1-5; D might be TRBD1 (6 bases). The V end was cut by 0 bases, the J end by 2 bases, with 8 bases between. There are 15 residues in the CDR3. Germline assignment: CDR1 LGHNA and CDR2 YSLEER. This CDR3 reads CASSQDSGGNQPQHF. The CDR3 DNA is TGCGCCAGCAGCCAAGATTCAGGGGGCAATCAGCCCCAGCATTTT.

The chain joins TRBV7-2 to TRBJ1-1, with 8 nucleotides matching TRBD1. The V and J ends lost 6 bases and 3 bases, in that order; junction bases with no gene match: 6. Germline V gene lookup returns CDR1 SGHTA and CDR2 FQGNSA. There are 14 residues in the CDR3. CDR3 DNA: TGTGCCAGCAGTTTTACAGGGGGTGACACTGAAGCTTTCTTT. Translated, it gives CASSFTGGDTEAFF. The variable domain in full, with the rest retrieved from reference TRBV7-2 and TRBJ1-1, is GAGVSQSPSNKVTEKGKDVELRCDPISGHTALYWYRQSLGQGLEFLIYFQGNSAPDKSGLPSDRFSAERTGGSVSTLTIQRTQQEDSAVYLCASSFTGGDTEAFFGQGTRLTVV.

This clone was observed once. The gene calls are TRBV19 and TRBJ1-1; possible D gene TRBD1, 5 bases. Germline CDR1 LNHDA, CDR2 SQIVND (reference sequence). The CDR3 length is 15 residues. V was clipped by 4 bases and J by 3 bases, with 15 bases between them. The CDR3 loop reads CASSTQTVWDTEAFF. CDR3 nucleotide sequence: TGTGCCAGTAGTACCCAGACAGTGTGGGACACTGAAGCTTTCTTT.

The chain links TRBV7-2 to TRBJ2-3, with 7 bases aligning to TRBD2. V lost 1 base and J lost 8; bases outside the gene matches: 12. The CDR3 sequence is 16 residues long. CDR1 is SGHTA, CDR2 FQGNSA, per germline. CDR3 residues: CASSLGRGGGGPTQYF. Here the CDR3 DNA reads TGTGCCAGCAGCTTAGGGAGAGGAGGCGGGGGTCCTACGCAGTATTTT.

This clone occurred a few times. V usage is TRBV27 and J usage is TRBJ1-6; possibly TRBD1 for D (6 bases). From germline, CDR1 is MNHEY and CDR2 SMNVEV (reference sequence). The CDR3 covers 15 residues. V lost 3 bases and J lost 5, with 11 bases in between. CDR3 amino acids: CASSFNGQNNSPLHF. As DNA, the CDR3 is TGTGCCAGCAGTTTTAATGGACAGAATAATTCACCCCTCCACTTT.

The chain employs TRBV7-9 and TRBJ2-3, with 11 positions matching TRBD2. With 4 bases clipped from V and 4 bases from J, the junction kept 13 bases outside the gene matches. This CDR3 comprises 18 residues. The germline CDR1 and CDR2 sequences are SEHNR and FQNEAQ (reference sequence). The CDR3 region is CASSSKLRLAGLSDTQYF. CDR3 nucleotide sequence: TGTGCCAGCAGCTCAAAACTGCGACTAGCGGGATTGTCAGATACGCAGTATTTT.

CDR3 sequence reads: CASSAYRTSGNKYEQYF. In DNA form, the CDR3 reads TGCGCCAGCAGCGCATACAGGACTAGCGGGAATAAGTACGAGCAGTACTTC. V and J are TRBV5-1 and TRBJ2-7; 12 positions match TRBD2. Germline trimming cut 4 bases from V and 4 bases from J; bases unmatched to any gene: 12. The CDR3 spans 17 residues. Germline V gives CDR1 SGHRS, CDR2 YFSETQ.

The chain is built from TRBV19 and TRBJ2-5; perhaps TRBD2 as D (6 bases). The CDR3 is made up of 14 amino acids. Germline V gene data show CDR1 as LNHDA and CDR2 as SQIVND (reference sequence). Trimming cost V 6 bases and J 2 bases, with 13 bases left between them. The CDR3 region has the DNA TGTGCCAGTAGACTGGCGGGATCTCAAGAGACCCAGTACTTC. This encodes CASRLAGSQETQYF.

This clone came up a few times. This chain connects TRBV3-1 (or the pseudogene TRBV3-2) to TRBJ2-2, with D possibly being TRBD2 (6 bases). Trimming took 6 bases from V and 0 from J, leaving 11 bases between them. Germline assignment: CDR1 LGHDT and CDR2 YNNKEL (reference sequence). This CDR3 region has 15 residues. CDR3 sequence: CASSLSGANTGELFF. The CDR3, as DNA: TGTGCCAGCAGTCTTAGCGGCGCGAACACCGGGGAGCTGTTTTTT.

V usage is TRBV7-2 and J usage is TRBJ2-7; D perhaps matches TRBD2 (6 bases). The CDR3 length is 14 residues. Germline CDR1 and CDR2: SGHTA and FQGNSA. V lost 8 bases to trimming and J lost 4 bases, with 18 bases between them. DNA for the CDR3: TGTGCCAGCGGGATTAGGGACGGGGGATACGAGCAGTACTTC. Protein: CASGIRDGGYEQYF.

V usage is TRBV5-6 and J usage is TRBJ2-1, with a possible D match to TRBD1 (5 bases). Germline V CDR1 and CDR2: SGHDT, YYEEEE. The CDR3 is 13 amino acids. The V and J ends lost 3 bases and 4 bases respectively, with 8 bases between them. The CDR3 bases are TGTGCCAGCAGCTCCACAGGATACAATGAGCAGTTCTTC. Its translation: CASSSTGYNEQFF.

This rearrangement joins TRBV19 to TRBJ1-2; D remains unclear. Trimming cost V 6 bases and J 6 bases, with 23 bases left between them. CDR1 is LNHDA, CDR2 SQIVND, per germline (reference sequence). There are 16 residues in the CDR3. The CDR3: CASSPPTGIIRDGYTF. CDR3 sequence (DNA): TGTGCCAGTAGCCCCCCAACGGGGATTATTCGGGATGGCTACACCTTC. The full variable domain, its missing parts supplied by reference TRBV19 and TRBJ1-2, is DGGITQSPKYLFRKEGQNVTLSCEQNLNHDAMYWYRQDPGQGLRLIYYSQIVNDFQKGDIAEGYSVSREKKESFPLTVTSAQKNPTAFYLCASSPPTGIIRDGYTFGSGTRLTVV.

The rearrangement joins TRBV3-1 (or the pseudogene TRBV3-2) to TRBJ1-1; D is unresolved. Germline V lookup: CDR1 LGHDT, CDR2 YNNKEL (reference sequence). This CDR3 has 14 amino acids. The V end was cut by 2 bases, the J end by 3 bases, with 10 bases between. The chain's CDR3 is CASSQIAGDTEAFF. The CDR3 bases are TGTGCCAGCAGCCAAATCGCCGGGGACACTGAAGCTTTCTTT.

The V and J genes are TRBV5-6 and TRBJ1-3; D is uncertain. The ends were cut back, 5 bases at V and 0 bases at J, with 15 bases in the middle. The CDR3 is 16 residues long. Germline CDR1 SGHDT, CDR2 YYEEEE. For the CDR3, the DNA is TGTGCCAGCAGTGGTCGATTCTTGAGCTCTGGAAACACCATATATTTT. Amino acids: CASSGRFLSSGNTIYF.

This chain links TRBV19 with TRBJ2-1; the match to TRBD1 covers 8 bases. J gave up 9 bases and V 3 bases, and 10 bases lay outside the gene matches. This CDR3 has 15 amino acids. CDR1 is LNHDA and CDR2 is SQIVND in the germline V gene (reference sequence). The CDR3: CASSMRLGQATEQFF. In DNA form, the CDR3 reads TGTGCCAGTAGTATGCGGTTGGGACAGGCCACTGAGCAGTTCTTC.

V usage is TRBV28 and J usage is TRBJ1-4; TRBD1 might be the D (5 bases). CDR1 MDHEN and CDR2 SYDVKM come from the germline V gene. V was cut by 2 bases and J by 6 bases, with 10 bases left in between. The CDR3 has 14 residues. CDR3: CASSLTGVYEKLFF. CDR3 nucleotides: TGTGCCAGCAGTTTAACGGGGGTGTATGAAAAACTGTTTTTT.

V gene TRBV13 combines with J gene TRBJ1-4; 7 bases line up with TRBD1. The germline V gene has CDR1 PRHDT and CDR2 FYEKMQ (reference sequence). V shed 3 bases, J shed 6 bases, and the junction held 7 bases outside the gene matches. This CDR3 region has 15 residues. The CDR3 nucleotides read TGTGCCAGCAGCTTGGGGCAGGGACAGCATGAAAAACTGTTTTTT. Encoded protein: CASSLGQGQHEKLFF.

In regard to this clone: This CDR3 is also generated by other DNA sequences in the sample. This chain uses TRBV12-3 or TRBV12-4 with TRBJ1-1; D unresolved. The CDR3 consists of 13 residues. V lost 3 bases and J lost 1, with 6 bases in between. The CDR3 sequence is CASSLRENTEAFF. For the CDR3, the DNA is TGTGCCAGCAGTTTGAGGGAGAACACTGAAGCTTTCTTT.

The J gene is TRBJ2-1, the V gene TRBV28; D may be TRBD2 (5 bases). V was trimmed by 6 bases and J by 4 bases, leaving 19 bases between them. The CDR3 covers 16 residues. Germline loops: CDR1 MDHEN, CDR2 SYDVKM. The DNA of the CDR3 is TGTGCCAGCAGCTCTCATGGGGTAGCGACATACAATGAGCAGTTCTTC. Translating gives CASSSHGVATYNEQFF.

The chain combines TRBV2 with TRBJ1-1; tentative D call: TRBD1 (6 bases). Per germline, CDR1 SNHLY and CDR2 FYNNEI. The length of the CDR3 is 14 residues. V lost 7 bases, J lost 5 bases, and 17 bases lay in between. CDR3: CASKLPGVQTEAFF. The CDR3 DNA reads TGTGCCAGCAAACTACCAGGGGTCCAAACTGAAGCTTTCTTT.

The chain recombines TRBV27 with TRBJ1-4; 9 nucleotides line up with TRBD1. Losses at the gene ends were 4 bases for V and 7 bases for J; bases not matched to a gene: 10. Germline CDR1 MNHEY, CDR2 SMNVEV (reference sequence). The CDR3 length is 16 residues. The CDR3 spells CASSSLGDRDGEKLFF. DNA for the CDR3: TGTGCCAGCAGTTCTCTAGGGGACAGGGATGGTGAAAAACTGTTTTTT.

This clone has just one count. The CDR3 here is CASSAGTVYGYTF. The CDR3 DNA reads as TGTGCCAGCAGCGCGGGGACAGTCTATGGCTACACCTTC. This chain uses TRBV5-4 with TRBJ1-2, with TRBD1 identical over 7 bases. The V gene end was trimmed by 4 bases and the J gene end by 4 bases; junction bases not matched to a gene: 4. The CDR3 runs to 13 residues. Germline V gives CDR1 SGHNT, CDR2 YYREEE (reference sequence).

A few counts support this clone. V and J are TRBV2 and TRBJ1-4, with D perhaps TRBD1 (6 bases). The CDR3 loop spans 14 amino acids. V dropped 10 bases and J dropped 4 bases, with 16 bases sitting between them. CDR1 is SNHLY and CDR2 is FYNNEI in the germline V gene. The DNA of the CDR3 is TGTGCCAACTCCCGGACAGCAAGTAATGAAAAACTGTTTTTT. Its protein is CANSRTASNEKLFF.

The rearrangement uses TRBV4-3 and TRBJ2-1; no clear D. The CDR3 spans 13 residues. V was cut by 0 bases and J by 6 bases, with 6 bases left in between. The germline V gene encodes CDR1 LGHNA and CDR2 YSLEER. CDR3 bases: TGCGCCAGCAGCCAAGAACGGTTCAATGAGCAGTTCTTC. It specifies CASSQERFNEQFF.

The V and J genes are TRBV6-1 and TRBJ2-7; TRBD1 is a possible D gene (5 bases). V shed 3 bases and J shed 5 bases, with 20 bases lying between them. Germline CDR1 is MNHNS and CDR2 is SASEGT. This CDR3 spans 16 amino acids. CDR3 residues: CASSDTLQQGRHEQYF. The CDR3 bases are TGTGCCAGCAGTGATACCCTCCAGCAGGGTAGACACGAGCAGTACTTC.

The CDR3 DNA is TGTGCCAGCGGTCCGGGGGCAACTAATGAAAAACTGTTTTTT. This codes for CASGPGATNEKLFF. The rearrangement links TRBV19 to TRBJ1-4; D perhaps matches TRBD1 (5 bases). Trimming pared 9 bases from V and 0 bases from J, leaving 11 bases between. Germline CDR1 is LNHDA and CDR2 is SQIVND (reference sequence). The CDR3 runs 14 residues.

The V and J genes are TRBV9 and TRBJ2-3; D not certain. Germline CDR1 is SGDLS and CDR2 is YYNGEE. The CDR3 is 14 amino acids. V was trimmed by 0 bases and J by 4 bases, leaving 9 bases between them. The CDR3 region has the DNA TGTGCCAGCAGCGTAGCCCCTCTCGCAGATACGCAGTATTTT. Its protein is CASSVAPLADTQYF.

The genes are TRBV11-3 and TRBJ2-1, with no clear D. CDR1 and CDR2 from the germline V gene are SGHNT and YENEEA. The V and J ends lost 0 bases and 6 bases respectively, with 6 bases between them. The CDR3 spans 13 residues. CDR3 loop: CASSLDPGNEQFF. The CDR3 coding sequence is TGTGCCAGCAGCTTAGATCCGGGCAATGAGCAGTTCTTC.